This T cell receptor beta chain was recovered during a study of ipilimumab plus nivolumab after autologous stem cell transplantation. Study-level information: Typical patient got a handful of ipilimumab doses and roughly 8 nivolumab doses (median). Study-level findings and limits: The authors say TCR, Treg and microbiome findings warrant further study.

Patients got ipilimumab 1 mg/kg beginning 14 to 28 days post-transplant. The assay was immunoSEQ multiplex PCR, and TCRdb's table has in-frame clones only and misses some. The table has several thousand clones, 67% seen once; the top ten hold less than 20%. The ends were cut back, 5 bases at V and 4 bases at J, with 17 bases in the middle. This CDR3 has 15 residues. Looked up from germline, CDR1 is SEHNR and CDR2 is FQNEAQ (reference sequence). This clone has more than one count but fewer than ten. Antigen: not known. V gene TRBV7-9 combines with J gene TRBJ1-1, with D perhaps matching TRBD1 (6 bases). The sequencing here drew on PBMCs, taken in a trial of ipilimumab plus nivolumab as post-transplant consolidation. The source of this sequence is a female donor with multiple myeloma. The CDR3 region is CASSRNTPGATEAFF. CDR3 DNA sequence: TGTGCCAGCAGCCGCAATACGCCAGGGGCCACTGAAGCTTTCTTT.